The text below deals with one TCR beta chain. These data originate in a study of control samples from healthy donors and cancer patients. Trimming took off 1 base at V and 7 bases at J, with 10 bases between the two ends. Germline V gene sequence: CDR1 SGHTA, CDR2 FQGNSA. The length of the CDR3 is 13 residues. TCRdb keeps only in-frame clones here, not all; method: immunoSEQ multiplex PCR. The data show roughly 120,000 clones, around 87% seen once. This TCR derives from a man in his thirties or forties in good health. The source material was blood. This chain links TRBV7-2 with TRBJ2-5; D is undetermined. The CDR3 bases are TGTGCCAGCAGCTTAGGGACCGGGCCGACCCAGTACTTC. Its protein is CASSLGTGPTQYF. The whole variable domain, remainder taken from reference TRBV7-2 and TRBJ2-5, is GAGVSQSPSNKVTEKGKDVELRCDPISGHTALYWYRQSLGQGLEFLIYFQGNSAPDKSGLPSDRFSAERTGGSVSTLTIQRTQQEDSAVYLCASSLGTGPTQYFGPGTRLLVL.